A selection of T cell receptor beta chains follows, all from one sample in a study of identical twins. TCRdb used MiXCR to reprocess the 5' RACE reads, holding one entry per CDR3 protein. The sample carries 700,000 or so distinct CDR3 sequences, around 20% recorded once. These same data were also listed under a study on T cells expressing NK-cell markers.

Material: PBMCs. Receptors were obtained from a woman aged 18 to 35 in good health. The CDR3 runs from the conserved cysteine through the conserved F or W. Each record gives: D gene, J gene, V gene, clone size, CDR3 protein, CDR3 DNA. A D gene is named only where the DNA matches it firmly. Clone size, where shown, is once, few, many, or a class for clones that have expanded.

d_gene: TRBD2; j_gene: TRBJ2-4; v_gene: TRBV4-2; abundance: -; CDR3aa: CASSQGLAGEGVGNIQYF; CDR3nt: TGTGCCAGCAGCCAAGGCCTAGCGGGAGAGGGGGTCGGAAACATTCAGTACTTC
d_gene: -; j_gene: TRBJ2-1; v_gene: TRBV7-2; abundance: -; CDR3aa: CASSTVPLSSYNEQFF; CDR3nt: TGTGCCAGCAGCACGGTCCCACTTAGCTCCTACAATGAGCAGTTCTTC
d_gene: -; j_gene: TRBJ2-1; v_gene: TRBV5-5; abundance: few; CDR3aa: CASSQTRLAYNEQFF; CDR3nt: TGTGCCAGCAGCCAGACACGACTAGCCTACAATGAGCAGTTCTTC
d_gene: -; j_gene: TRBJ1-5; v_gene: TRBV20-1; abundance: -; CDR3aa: CSARGGMSNQPQHF; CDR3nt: TGCAGTGCTAGGGGCGGTATGAGCAATCAGCCCCAGCATTTT
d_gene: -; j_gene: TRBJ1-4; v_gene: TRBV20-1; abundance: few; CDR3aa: CSAQFLGEKLFF; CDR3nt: TGCAGTGCACAGTTTTTGGGGGAAAAACTGTTTTTT
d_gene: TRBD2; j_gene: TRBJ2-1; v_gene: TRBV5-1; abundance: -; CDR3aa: CASSWPGLAGTREQFF; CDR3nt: TGCGCCAGCAGCTGGCCGGGACTAGCGGGGACACGGGAGCAGTTCTTC
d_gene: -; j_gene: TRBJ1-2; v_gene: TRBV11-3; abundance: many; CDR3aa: CASSRGTVGYGYTF; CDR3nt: TGTGCCAGCAGCCGGGGGACGGTGGGCTATGGCTACACCTTC
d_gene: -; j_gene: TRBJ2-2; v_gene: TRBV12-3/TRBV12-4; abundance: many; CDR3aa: CASSSLGSGELFF; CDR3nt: TGTGCCAGCAGTTCCCTGGGGTCCGGGGAGCTGTTTTTT
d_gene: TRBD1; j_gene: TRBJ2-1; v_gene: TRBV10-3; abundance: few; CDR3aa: CAISRQGSYNEQFF; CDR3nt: TGTGCCATCAGCCGACAGGGCTCCTACAATGAGCAGTTCTTC
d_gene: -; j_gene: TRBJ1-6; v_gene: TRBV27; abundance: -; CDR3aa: CASSQNNSPLHF; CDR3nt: TGTGCCAGCAGCCAAAATAATTCACCCCTCCACTTT
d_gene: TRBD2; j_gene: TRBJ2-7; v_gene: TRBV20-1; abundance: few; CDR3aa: CSASRWEAGGYYEQYF; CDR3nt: TGCAGTGCTAGCCGTTGGGAAGCGGGGGGATACTACGAGCAGTACTTC
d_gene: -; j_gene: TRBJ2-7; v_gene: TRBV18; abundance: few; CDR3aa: CASSPQGASGTYEQYF; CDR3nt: TGTGCCAGCTCACCTCAGGGGGCTAGCGGGACCTACGAGCAGTACTTC
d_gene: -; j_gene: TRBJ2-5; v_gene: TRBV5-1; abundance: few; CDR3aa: CASSTGGEETQYF; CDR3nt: TGCGCCAGCAGTACGGGCGGGGAAGAGACCCAGTACTTC
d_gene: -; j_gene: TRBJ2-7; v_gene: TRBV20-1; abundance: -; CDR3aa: CSASGTGTYEQYF; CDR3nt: TGCAGTGCTTCCGGGACGGGAACCTACGAGCAGTACTTC
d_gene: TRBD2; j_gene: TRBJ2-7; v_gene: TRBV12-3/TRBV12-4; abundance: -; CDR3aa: CASSPGLAKSYEQYF; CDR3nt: TGTGCCAGCAGTCCGGGACTAGCGAAGTCCTACGAGCAGTACTTC
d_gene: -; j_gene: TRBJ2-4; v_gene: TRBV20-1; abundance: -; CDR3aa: CSARRQPAKNIQYF; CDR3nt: TGCAGTGCTCGCCGACAGCCAGCCAAAAACATTCAGTACTTC
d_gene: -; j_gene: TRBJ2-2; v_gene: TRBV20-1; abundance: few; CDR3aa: CSASIPATGELFF; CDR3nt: TGCAGTGCTAGTATTCCGGCCACCGGGGAGCTGTTTTTT
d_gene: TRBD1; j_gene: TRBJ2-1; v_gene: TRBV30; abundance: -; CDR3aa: CAWTPTGTGEFF; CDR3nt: TGTGCCTGGACCCCTACCGGGACAGGGGAGTTCTTC
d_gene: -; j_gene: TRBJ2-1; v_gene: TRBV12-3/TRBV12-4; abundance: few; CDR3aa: CASSFFGEQFF; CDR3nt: TGTGCCAGCAGTTTTTTCGGTGAGCAGTTCTTC
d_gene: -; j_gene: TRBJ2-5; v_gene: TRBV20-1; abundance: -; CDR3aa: CSAPTDSLETQYF; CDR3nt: TGCAGTGCTCCAACCGACAGCTTAGAGACCCAGTACTTC
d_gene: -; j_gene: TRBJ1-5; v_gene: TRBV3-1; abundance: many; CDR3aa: CASSQDRRQPQHF; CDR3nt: TGTGCCAGCAGCCAAGATAGACGCCAGCCCCAGCATTTT
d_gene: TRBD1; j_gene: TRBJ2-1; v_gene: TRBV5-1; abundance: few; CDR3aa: CASSLGGTVANEQFF; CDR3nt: TGCGCCAGCAGCTTGGGAGGGACAGTAGCAAATGAGCAGTTCTTC
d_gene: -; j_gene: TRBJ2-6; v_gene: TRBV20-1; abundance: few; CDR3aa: CSARDAGGANVLTF; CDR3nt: TGCAGTGCTAGAGATGCGGGTGGGGCCAACGTCCTGACTTTC
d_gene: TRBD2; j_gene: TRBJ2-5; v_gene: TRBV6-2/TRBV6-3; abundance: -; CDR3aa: CASIKREGEETQYF; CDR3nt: TGTGCCAGCATCAAGCGGGAGGGGGAAGAGACCCAGTACTTC
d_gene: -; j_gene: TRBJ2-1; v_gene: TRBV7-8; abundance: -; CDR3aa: CASSLTSDRYEQFF; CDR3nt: TGTGCCAGCAGCTTAACTTCAGACCGGTATGAGCAGTTCTTC
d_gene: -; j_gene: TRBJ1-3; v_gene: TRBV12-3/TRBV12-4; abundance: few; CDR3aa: CASRTGSSGNTIYF; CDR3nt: TGTGCCAGCAGGACCGGGAGCTCTGGAAACACCATATATTTT
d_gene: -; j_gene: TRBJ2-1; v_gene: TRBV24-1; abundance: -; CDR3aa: CATSDWGGSTYNEQFF; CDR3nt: TGTGCCACCAGTGATTGGGGAGGATCTACATACAATGAGCAGTTCTTC
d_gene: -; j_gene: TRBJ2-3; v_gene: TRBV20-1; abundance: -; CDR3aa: CSTPSREPGDTQYF; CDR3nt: TGCAGTACTCCCTCTAGGGAACCCGGGGATACGCAGTATTTT
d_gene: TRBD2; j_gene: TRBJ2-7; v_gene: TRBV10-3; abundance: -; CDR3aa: CAISGGTSGIYEQYF; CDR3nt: TGTGCCATCAGTGGAGGGACTAGCGGGATCTACGAGCAGTACTTC
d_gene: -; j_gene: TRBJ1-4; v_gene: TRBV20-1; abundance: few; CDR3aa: CSARHGDEKLFF; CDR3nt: TGCAGTGCTAGGCACGGGGATGAAAAACTGTTTTTT
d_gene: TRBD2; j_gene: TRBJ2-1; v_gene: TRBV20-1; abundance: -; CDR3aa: CSARKGSGGRNEQFF; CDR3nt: TGCAGTGCTAGAAAGGGTAGCGGGGGAAGAAATGAGCAGTTCTTC
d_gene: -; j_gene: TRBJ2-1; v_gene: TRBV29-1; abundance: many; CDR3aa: CSVLLWGEQFF; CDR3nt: TGCAGCGTCTTACTGTGGGGTGAGCAGTTCTTC
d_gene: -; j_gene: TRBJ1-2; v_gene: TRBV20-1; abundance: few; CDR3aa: CSARVSGYTF; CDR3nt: TGCAGTGCTAGAGTCTCGGGGTACACCTTC
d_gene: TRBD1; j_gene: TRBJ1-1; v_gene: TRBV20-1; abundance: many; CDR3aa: CSAKQGVVTEAFF; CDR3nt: TGCAGTGCTAAACAGGGGGTAGTCACTGAAGCTTTCTTT
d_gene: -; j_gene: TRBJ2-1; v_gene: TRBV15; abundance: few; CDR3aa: CATSRSNEQFF; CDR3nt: TGTGCCACCAGCAGGTCAAATGAGCAGTTCTTC
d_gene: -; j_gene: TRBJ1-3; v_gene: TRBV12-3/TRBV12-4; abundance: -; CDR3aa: CASSFNGGNTIYF; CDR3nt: TGTGCCAGCAGTTTCAATGGAGGAAACACCATATATTTT
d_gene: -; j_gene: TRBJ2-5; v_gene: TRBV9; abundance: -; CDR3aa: CASSVALGNQETQYF; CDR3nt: TGTGCCAGCAGCGTAGCTCTCGGAAACCAAGAGACCCAGTACTTC
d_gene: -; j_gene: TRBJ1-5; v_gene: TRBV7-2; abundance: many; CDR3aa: CASSLDSGGRQPQHF; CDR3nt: TGTGCCAGCAGCTTAGATTCGGGAGGGAGACAGCCCCAGCATTTT
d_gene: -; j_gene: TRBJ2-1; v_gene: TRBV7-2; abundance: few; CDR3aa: CASSISTFVNEQFF; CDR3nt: TGTGCCAGCAGCATATCTACCTTCGTCAATGAGCAGTTCTTC
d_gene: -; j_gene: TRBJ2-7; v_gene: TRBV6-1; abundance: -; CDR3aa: CASSLRDNYEQYF; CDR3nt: TGTGCCAGCAGCCTCCGGGACAACTACGAGCAGTACTTC
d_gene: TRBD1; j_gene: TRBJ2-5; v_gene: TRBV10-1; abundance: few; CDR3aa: CASIGTANFQETQYF; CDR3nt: TGCGCCAGCATTGGGACAGCTAACTTCCAAGAGACCCAGTACTTC
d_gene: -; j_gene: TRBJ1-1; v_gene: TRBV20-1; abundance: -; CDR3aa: CSAILPGMRDTEAFF; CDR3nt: TGCAGTGCTATACTTCCAGGGATGAGGGACACTGAAGCTTTCTTT
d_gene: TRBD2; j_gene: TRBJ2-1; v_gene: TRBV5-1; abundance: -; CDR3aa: CASSWTGGARAGQFF; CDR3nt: TGCGCCAGCAGCTGGACGGGGGGGGCCCGAGCTGGCCAGTTCTTC
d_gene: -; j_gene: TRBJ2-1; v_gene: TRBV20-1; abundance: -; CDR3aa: CSARDRSSSYNEQFF; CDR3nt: TGCAGTGCTAGAGATCGTAGTAGCTCCTACAATGAGCAGTTCTTC
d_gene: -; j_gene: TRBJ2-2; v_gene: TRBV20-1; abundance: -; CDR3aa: CSARVSNSGELFF; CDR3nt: TGCAGTGCTAGAGTCTCAAACAGCGGGGAGCTGTTTTTT
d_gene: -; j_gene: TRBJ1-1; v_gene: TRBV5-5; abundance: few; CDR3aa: CASSFTTNTEAFF; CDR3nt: TGTGCCAGCAGTTTTACAACGAACACTGAAGCTTTCTTT
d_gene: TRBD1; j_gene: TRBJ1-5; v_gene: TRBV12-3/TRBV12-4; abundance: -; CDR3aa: CASSPRGTRDQPQHF; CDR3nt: TGTGCCAGCAGTCCCAGGGGGACGAGGGATCAGCCCCAGCATTTT
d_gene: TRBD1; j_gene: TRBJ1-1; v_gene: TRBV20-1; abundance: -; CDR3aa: CSAPTGGWTEAFF; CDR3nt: TGCAGTGCTCCGACAGGGGGTTGGACTGAAGCTTTCTTT
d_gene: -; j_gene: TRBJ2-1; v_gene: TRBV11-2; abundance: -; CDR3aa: CASSTPISRKGDYNEQFF; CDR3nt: TGTGCCAGCAGTACTCCCATAAGTAGAAAGGGAGACTACAATGAGCAGTTCTTC
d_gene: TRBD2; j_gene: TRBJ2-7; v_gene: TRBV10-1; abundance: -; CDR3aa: CASSDPRSGGEQYF; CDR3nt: TGCGCCAGCAGTGACCCGCGCTCGGGGGGGGAGCAGTACTTC
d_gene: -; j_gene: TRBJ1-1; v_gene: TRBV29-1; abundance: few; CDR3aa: CSVDIYSTTAEAFF; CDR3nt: TGCAGCGTGGACATTTACTCTACGACCGCTGAAGCTTTCTTT
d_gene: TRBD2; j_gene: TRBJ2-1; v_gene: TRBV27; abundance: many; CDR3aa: CASSKSGAAYNEQFF; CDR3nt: TGTGCCAGCAGTAAGAGCGGGGCCGCCTACAATGAGCAGTTCTTC
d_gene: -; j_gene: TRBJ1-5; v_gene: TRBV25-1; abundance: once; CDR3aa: CASSEGPSLTQHF; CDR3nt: TGTGCCAGCAGTGAGGGTCCGAGTCTAACCCAGCATTTT
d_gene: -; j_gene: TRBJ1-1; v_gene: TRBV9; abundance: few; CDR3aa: CASSVRRDPKWTEAFF; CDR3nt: TGTGCCAGCAGCGTAAGGAGGGACCCTAAATGGACTGAAGCTTTCTTT
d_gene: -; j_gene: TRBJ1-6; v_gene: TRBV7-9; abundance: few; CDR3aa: CASSRADSPLHF; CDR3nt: TGTGCCAGCAGCCGCGCGGATTCACCCCTCCACTTT
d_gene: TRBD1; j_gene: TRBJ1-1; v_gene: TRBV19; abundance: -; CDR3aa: CASSVTGGLLYTEAFF; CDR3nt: TGTGCCAGTAGCGTAACAGGGGGGTTGCTGTACACTGAAGCTTTCTTT